This TCR beta chain was identified during a study of patients and donors after allogeneic stem cell transplantation. TCRdb recomputed calls from the RT-PCR reads with MiXCR, one row per CDR3 protein. The sample shows 190,000 or so distinct CDR3 sequences, around two fifths of them seen only once. Trimming pared 0 bases from V and 1 base from J, leaving 18 bases between. The CDR3 extends over 18 amino acids. Germline CDR1 is LGHNA and CDR2 is YSLEER. The rearrangement links TRBV4-3 to TRBJ1-2, with D possibly TRBD1 on 5 matching bases. The sequence was obtained from a human donor who was either an allogeneic HSCT recipient or a stem cell or donor lymphocyte infusion donor (not recorded which). It is not recorded whose cells these are; they may come from a transplant donor. Sequencing was carried out using blood, either unsorted or a sorted T cell fraction (not recorded which). This chain's CDR3 is CASSQELTEAGHNYGYTF. The DNA of the CDR3 is TGCGCCAGCAGCCAAGAATTGACCGAGGCAGGACATAACTATGGCTACACCTTC.